Listed below are T cell receptor beta chains from one sample, sequenced in a study of vaccination and CD4 T cells after COVID-19. TCRdb ran MiXCR on the PCR reads and lists one entry per CDR3 protein. The sample consists of 25,000 to 35,000 distinct CDR3 sequences, about 47% of them appearing once. This material consisted of CD4+ T cells from blood, taken about 7 months after SARS-CoV-2 vaccination. The receptors shown here come from a human donor who had recovered from COVID-19. CDR3s include the opening cysteine and the closing phenylalanine or tryptophan. The D gene is left open where the match is weak. For some rows the clone size is stated as once, few or many, or as a class when expanded; others skip it.

clone_size,j_call,v_call,d_call,cdr3_nt,cdr3_aa
once,TRBJ2-7,TRBV28,TRBD2,TGTGCCAGCAGTTTTCCGGGGTCTGCGGGAGGGCACGAGCAGTACTTC,CASSFPGSAGGHEQYF
NA,TRBJ1-1,TRBV7-9,NA,TGTGCCAGCAGGTCCCGGGGAGATAGGAACACTGAAGCTTTCTTT,CASRSRGDRNTEAFF
NA,TRBJ2-1,TRBV2,NA,TGTGCCAGCAGTGAACAAACAAGTAGCGATGAGCAGTTCTTC,CASSEQTSSDEQFF
few,TRBJ1-2,TRBV27,NA,TGTGCCAGCAGTTTCAAGGTCGGGGTGGGGGGCTACACCTTC,CASSFKVGVGGYTF
few,TRBJ2-7,TRBV20-1,TRBD2,TGCAGTCTTAGATCGGGAGGAGCTGCCTACGAGCAGTACTTC,CSLRSGGAAYEQYF
NA,TRBJ2-1,TRBV4-1,NA,TGCGCCAGCAGCCAAGATTTAACAGAGAGTCTCAATGAGCAGTTCTTC,CASSQDLTESLNEQFF
few,TRBJ1-2,TRBV15,NA,TGTGCCACCAGCAGAGAGCCGCAGGGGGGCTACACCTTC,CATSREPQGGYTF
few,TRBJ2-3,TRBV2,NA,TGTGCCAGCAGTGTATACAGGGAGACGCAGTATTTT,CASSVYRETQYF
NA,TRBJ2-3,TRBV6-1,NA,TGTGCCAGCAGTCACAGGGATCGCACAGATACGCAGTATTTT,CASSHRDRTDTQYF
NA,TRBJ2-3,TRBV5-4,NA,TGTGCCAGCAGCTTGGCTAACCCCACAGATACGCAGTATTTT,CASSLANPTDTQYF
NA,TRBJ2-3,TRBV20-1,NA,TGCAGTGCCTCCACGGTCACAGATACGCAGTATTTT,CSASTVTDTQYF
NA,TRBJ2-7,TRBV15,NA,TGTGCCACCAGCAGAGGAGGGCCTACCTACGAGCAGTACTTC,CATSRGGPTYEQYF
NA,TRBJ2-3,TRBV27,TRBD1,TGTGCCAGCAGTCCAAAAGACAGGGGTTGGGATACGCAGTATTTT,CASSPKDRGWDTQYF
NA,TRBJ2-2,TRBV7-6,NA,TGTGCCAGCAGCTTAGCTCCCACCGGGGAGCTGTTTTTT,CASSLAPTGELFF
NA,TRBJ1-6,TRBV4-1,NA,TGCGCCAGCAGCCAACGTCAGAATTCACCCCTCCACTTT,CASSQRQNSPLHF
few,TRBJ2-5,TRBV20-1,TRBD2,TGCAGTGCTCCTCAGCGGAGTAGCGGGAGGTTGGAGACCCAGTACTTC,CSAPQRSSGRLETQYF
NA,TRBJ2-7,TRBV20-1,NA,TGCAGTGCTAGAGATGGGTATGGAGCTAGGCGGTTCTACGAGCAGTACTTC,CSARDGYGARRFYEQYF
medium-sized,TRBJ2-2,TRBV6-4,NA,TGTGCCAGCAGTGACTCGACTAGCGGGGAGCTGTTTTTT,CASSDSTSGELFF
NA,TRBJ2-5,TRBV19,NA,TGTGCCAGTGCGGACCAACCGTCGGAGACCCAGTACTTC,CASADQPSETQYF
few,TRBJ1-2,TRBV28,TRBD1,TGTGCCAGCAGTTCCACAGGGGGCGGCTATGGCTACACCTTC,CASSSTGGGYGYTF
once,TRBJ2-5,TRBV6-1,NA,TGTGCCAGCAGTCCCAGGACAGCCGGAAAAGAGACCCAGTACTTC,CASSPRTAGKETQYF
once,TRBJ2-7,TRBV20-1,TRBD2,TGCAGTGCTAGAGATTATCTAGCGGGAGATAGCGAGCAGTACTTC,CSARDYLAGDSEQYF